This TCR beta chain originates from a study of T cell responses to AZD1222 COVID-19 vaccine. Sequenced by immunoSEQ multiplex PCR; TCRdb stores in-frame clones only, minus some. Among approximately 160,000 clones listed, 91% were seen once. On this clone: What it binds is not known.

The CDR3 consists of 17 residues. Germline V lookup: CDR1 LNHDA, CDR2 SQIVND (reference sequence). V was pared by 2 bases and J by 8 bases, with 21 bases between. General study points: Spike-specific TCR breadth and depth both grew after two AZD1222 doses.

The rearrangement joins TRBV19 to TRBJ1-4; weak D call: TRBD1 (5 bases). The source of this sequence is an adult in good health. This material consisted of peripheral blood, taken on day 0 of AZD1222 vaccination. The CDR3 reads CASSILASTAEGEKLFF. The DNA for the CDR3 is TGTGCCAGTAGTATATTGGCCTCGACAGCCGAAGGGGAAAAACTGTTTTTT.